This T cell receptor beta chain was observed in a study of blood T cell repertoires in COVID-19. Study information: COVID-19 samples, acute and convalescent, were from the United States, Italy and Spain. From T cells, B-cell-depleted T cells, or PBMCs came the material, which was cDNA or gDNA.

The protocol was immunoSEQ multiplex PCR, while the TCRdb copy is restricted to in-frame clones and leaves out a portion. The sample yields roughly 70,000 clones, roughly 77% seen once. Unmatched junction bases numbered 3, after V lost 1 base and J lost 7 bases. The CDR3 spans 14 residues. Per germline, CDR1 SGHKS and CDR2 YYEKEE (reference sequence). This chain uses TRBV5-5 with TRBJ2-1; TRBD2 matches 9 bases. The source of this sequence is a human donor in a cohort sampled during active COVID-19. Source material: peripheral blood. The CDR3 DNA follows: TGTGCCAGCAGCTTGATGCTAGCGGGGAATGAGCAGTTCTTC. Its translation: CASSLMLAGNEQFF.